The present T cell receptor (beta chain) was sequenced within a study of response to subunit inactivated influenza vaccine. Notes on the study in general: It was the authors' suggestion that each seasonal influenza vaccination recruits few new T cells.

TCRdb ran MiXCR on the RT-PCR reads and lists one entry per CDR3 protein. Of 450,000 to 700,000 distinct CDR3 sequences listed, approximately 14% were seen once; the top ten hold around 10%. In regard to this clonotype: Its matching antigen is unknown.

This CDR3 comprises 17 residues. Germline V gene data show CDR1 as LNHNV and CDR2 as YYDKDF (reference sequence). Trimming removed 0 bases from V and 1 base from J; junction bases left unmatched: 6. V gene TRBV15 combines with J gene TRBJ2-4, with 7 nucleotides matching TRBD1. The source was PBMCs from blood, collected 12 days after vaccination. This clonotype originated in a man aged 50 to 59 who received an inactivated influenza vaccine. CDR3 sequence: CATSREFTGVAKNIQYF. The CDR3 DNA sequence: TGTGCCACCAGCAGAGAATTCACAGGGGTTGCCAAAAACATTCAGTACTTC.